This T cell receptor beta chain was found in a study of T cell repertoires in cytomegalovirus infection. Study observations and caveats: HLA-C-restricted CMV clonotypes gave the most frequent clonotype in two of eight donors. CMV carriers having the relevant HLA were flagged by cumulative public TCR beta family frequency.

MiXCR was run by TCRdb on the reads, yielding one entry per CDR3 protein. The sample lists over 120,000 distinct CDR3 sequences, over 30% occurring once. This clonotype was observed a few times. Antigen unknown. Germline V gene sequence: CDR1 SNHLY, CDR2 FYNNEI. V shed 2 bases and J shed 8 bases, with 18 bases lying between them. CDR3 size: 15 residues. The V call is TRBV2, the J call TRBJ1-2; perhaps TRBD1 as D (5 bases). The clonotype originates from a human donor in good health (CMV status not recorded). Some clones in this sample may be carry-over from other donors' samples. This specimen consisted of CD8+ T cells from cultured PBMCs, obtained from culture after CMV antigen stimulation. Here the CDR3 DNA reads TGTGCCAGCAGTGAATGGGCCAGCGGCCGGGGGGGCTACACCTTC. Translation: CASSEWASGRGGYTF.